The present T cell receptor beta chain was sequenced within a study of shared clonotypes between healthy human individuals. Study-wide background: Each donor had three CD4 naive, three CD4 memory, two CD8 naive and one CD8 memory plate.

General observations from the study: Read depth was anticipated to influence clonotype sharing among donors. Generally, naive subsets (rather than memory subsets) showed larger estimated richness. Roughly 5% of naive CD4 clonotypes were shared across four donors.

On this clone: The target antigen is unknown.

Only in-frame clones appear in the TCRdb table, and some are missing; sequencing was by immunoSEQ multiplex PCR. This table has roughly 1,100,000 clones, 70% to 80% appearing once. Germline V gene sequence: CDR1 SGHTA, CDR2 FQGNSA. This CDR3 has 16 amino acids. Trimming stripped 0 bases from V and 0 bases from J, with 12 bases between. The specimen was memory CD4+ T cells sorted from blood. This sample's subset: CD45RA-negative fraction. V and J are TRBV7-2 and TRBJ2-7; possible D gene TRBD1, 6 bases. The sequence was collected from a man aged 18 to 29 in good health. The DNA for the CDR3 is TGTGCCAGCAGCTTAGCGGGGGCGTTGAGCTCCTACGAGCAGTACTTC. As protein: CASSLAGALSSYEQYF. Variable domain in full (rest from reference TRBV7-2 and TRBJ2-7): GAGVSQSPSNKVTEKGKDVELRCDPISGHTALYWYRQSLGQGLEFLIYFQGNSAPDKSGLPSDRFSAERTGGSVSTLTIQRTQQEDSAVYLCASSLAGALSSYEQYFGPGTRLTVT.